There are many counts of the clone carrying this T cell receptor beta chain. Trimming stripped 6 bases from V and 4 bases from J, with 10 bases between. The CDR3 totals 13 residues. Germline CDR1 reads MNHEY; CDR2 reads SVGEGT. The data derive from a study of spatial heterogeneity in lung cancer. Study summary: An average of more than ten raw reads was observed per unique TCR and UMI combination.

TCRdb reprocessed the 5' RACE reads with MiXCR, giving one entry per CDR3 protein. This table holds more than 20,000 distinct CDR3 sequences, 13% found once. As for time point: sample taken at primary tumor resection. The input material, whole RNA from tumor, nontumor lung or frozen PBMC, was sequenced unsorted. The sample in question was PBMCs, obtained at surgery. The sequence derives from a female donor with early-stage non-small cell lung cancer. The genes are TRBV6-2 or TRBV6-3 and TRBJ1-5; D is unresolved. CDR3 sequence: CASRPDRNQPQHF. In nucleotides, the CDR3 is TGTGCCAGCAGGCCGGACCGAAATCAGCCCCAGCATTTT.